The rows below give T cell receptor beta chains drawn from one sample of a study of cytomegalovirus exposure and HLA in healthy donors. Sequencing was performed with immunoSEQ multiplex PCR; in TCRdb, only in-frame clones are kept and a portion is missing. The sample totals 200,000 to 250,000 clones. The sequenced material came from PBMCs. The receptors here all came from a woman between 25 and 40 years old in good health and CMV-seropositive. CDR3s include the opening cysteine and the closing phenylalanine or tryptophan.

V	J	CDR3
TRBV7-9	TRBJ2-1	CASSLLEFRNNEQFF
TRBV6-5	TRBJ2-5	CASSYSDREQETQYF
TRBV27	TRBJ2-5	CASSLDFAGESGTQYF
TRBV10-1	TRBJ2-3	CASSEPSSTDTQYF
TRBV6-6	TRBJ1-2	CASSYSFAAGNNGYTF
TRBV6-1	TRBJ2-5	CASSEYRGGREAQYF
TRBV7-6	TRBJ1-1	CASQLGVNTEAFF
TRBV2	TRBJ1-5	CASTDARTGDGQPQHF
TRBV7-9	TRBJ1-1	CASSLGGAVRTEAFF
TRBV28	TRBJ2-7	CASSFAGVAYEQYF
TRBV5-1	TRBJ1-1	CASSPGGAGPITEAFF
TRBV28	TRBJ2-6	CASMPTLHSGANVLTF
TRBV7-9	TRBJ2-6	CASSQGQWHSGANVLTF
TRBV10-1	TRBJ2-1	CASSESSSGSGNEQFF
TRBV29-1	TRBJ2-3	CSVFQGASTDTQYF
TRBV28	TRBJ1-2	CASSPGTGGFGYGYTF
TRBV28	TRBJ1-4	CASSSYTGGKLFF
TRBV12-1	TRBJ2-1	CASSFVSSGRYNEQFF
TRBV10-2	TRBJ2-5	CASRPLAGGGETQYF
TRBV7-9	TRBJ1-1	CASSFGLNTEAFF
TRBV4-3	TRBJ2-1	CASSQLAGDGSTEQFF
TRBV19	TRBJ1-1	CASQLALDRNTEAFF